One TCR beta chain is described in this entry. The antigen remains undetermined. This sample is drawn from a study of shared clonotypes between healthy human individuals. Findings and caveats of the study: Only blood samples were collected, and tissue repertoires likely differ.

Per germline, CDR1 MDHEN and CDR2 SYDVKM. V gave up 5 bases and J gave up 2 bases, with 21 bases separating them. There are 17 residues in the CDR3. The data were produced by immunoSEQ multiplex PCR, yet TCRdb's version contains in-frame clones alone and is incomplete. The table lists 2 million to 3 million clones, over 85% of them singletons. The chain recombines TRBV28 with TRBJ1-2; the D is unclear. The receptor comes from a man aged 18 to 30 in good health. Some clones in this sample may be carry-over from other donors' samples. Sequencing was performed on naive CD4+ T cells from PBMCs. The subset was: CD45RA+ positively selected. In DNA form, the CDR3 reads TGTGCCAGCAGTGCGCTTAGACCGCCGTTATTGAACTATGGCTACACCTTC. Amino acids: CASSALRPPLLNYGYTF.